Following are 23 T cell receptor beta chains from one sample sequenced in a study of T cell repertoires in cytomegalovirus infection. TCRdb reprocessed the reads via MiXCR and lists one record per CDR3 protein. This table holds about 530,000 distinct CDR3 sequences, about 26% found once. Specimen: PBMCs. These TCRs come from a human donor in good health (CMV status not recorded). Some clones in this sample may be carry-over from other donors' samples.

There are a few counts of this clonotype. V gene TRBV12-3 or TRBV12-4 combines with J gene TRBJ2-2, with D perhaps matching TRBD2 (7 bases). V lost 5 bases and J 2 bases, leaving 15 bases between the germline ends. The CDR3 consists of 16 residues. The CDR3 protein is CASSDYSGGNTGELFF. As DNA, the CDR3 is TGTGCCAGCAGTGACTACTCGGGGGGCAACACCGGGGAGCTGTTTTTT.

This clonotype showed up just once. Here the CDR3 reads CSARGGTRDTQYF. CDR3 in DNA: TGCAGTGCTAGAGGTGGGACCCGAGATACGCAGTATTTT. The V call is TRBV20-1, the J call TRBJ2-3; D may correspond to TRBD1 or TRBD2 (5 bases each). The V end lost 1 base, the J end lost 5 bases, and 10 bases lay between the germline ends. Germline V gives CDR1 DFQATT, CDR2 SNEGSKA (reference sequence). The CDR3 has 13 residues.

This clonotype appeared many times. This chain connects TRBV7-2 to TRBJ2-5; 7 nucleotides match TRBD2. Germline V lookup: CDR1 SGHTA, CDR2 FQGNSA. The CDR3 runs to 15 residues. J lost 0 bases, V lost 1 base, and 2 bases had no gene match. CDR3: CASSLDGGYQETQYF. In nucleotides, the CDR3 is TGTGCCAGCAGCTTAGACGGGGGGTACCAAGAGACCCAGTACTTC.

This clonotype occurred a few times. The chain has TRBV6-2 or TRBV6-3 and TRBJ2-1; 10 nucleotides match TRBD2. With V trimmed by 2 bases and J by 4 bases, 8 bases remained unmatched. The CDR3 totals 17 residues. Germline values: CDR1 MNHEY, CDR2 SVGEGT. The CDR3 coding sequence is TGTGCCAGCAGTTACACGCTAGCGGGAGAGAGGTACAATGAGCAGTTCTTC. It yields the protein CASSYTLAGERYNEQFF.

CDR3 in amino acids: CSVLKYAGPYNEQFF. The DNA for the CDR3 is TGCAGCGTCCTAAAATATGCCGGACCGTACAATGAGCAGTTCTTC. The chain employs TRBV29-1 and TRBJ2-1; D is ambiguous. Per germline, CDR1 SQVTM and CDR2 ANQGSEA. The CDR3 covers 15 residues. V lost 6 bases, J lost 4 bases, and 19 bases lay in between.

V gene TRBV28 combines with J gene TRBJ1-2; no clear D. The CDR3 runs to 17 residues. Germline V gene lookup returns CDR1 MDHEN and CDR2 SYDVKM. The V end lost 4 bases, the J end lost 4 bases, and 22 bases lay between the germline ends. CDR3 sequence: CASSSSQLVAGFYGYTF. In DNA form, the CDR3 reads TGTGCCAGCAGTTCGTCGCAGCTGGTTGCGGGGTTCTATGGCTACACCTTC.

In this sample, this clonotype turned up many times. This sequence joins TRBV7-2 and TRBJ2-1; 8 bases are shared with TRBD2. V lost 1 base and J lost 3; bases outside the gene matches: 8. CDR3 length: 17 amino acids. Germline CDR1 reads SGHTA; CDR2 reads FQGNSA. The CDR3 is CASSLEVGSGSYNEQFF. The CDR3 DNA reads TGTGCCAGCAGCTTAGAGGTTGGAAGCGGGAGCTACAATGAGCAGTTCTTC.

V gene TRBV6-2 or TRBV6-3 combines with J gene TRBJ1-3; D uncertain. Germline values: CDR1 MNHEY, CDR2 SVGEGT. The CDR3 is made up of 14 amino acids. V was trimmed by 7 bases and J by 0 bases, leaving 10 bases between them. The CDR3 is CASTRFASGNTIYF. In DNA, the CDR3 is TGTGCCAGCACACGGTTTGCCTCTGGAAACACCATATATTTT.

Turning to this clonotype: Relative to the germline gene, one junction end is altered; a read error may explain this. V is TRBV4-1 and J is TRBJ2-1, with D unresolved. This CDR3 is 13 amino acids long. Germline-derived CDR1 and CDR2 are MGHRA and YSYEKL. CDR3 in DNA: TGCGCCAGCAGCTACGACTCTTACAGTGAGCAGTTCTTC. It translates to CASSYDSYSEQFF.

The gene calls are TRBV20-1 and TRBJ1-6, with a possible D match to TRBD1 (5 bases). The germline CDR1 and CDR2 sequences are DFQATT and SNEGSKA (reference sequence). The CDR3 spans 13 residues. V was trimmed by 4 bases and J by 10 bases, leaving 14 bases between them. CDR3 residues: CSATPGPTSPLHF. In nucleotides, the CDR3 is TGCAGTGCTACACCGGGACCTACGTCACCCCTCCACTTT.

This clonotype was recorded at least ten times. The V gene is TRBV7-2, the J gene TRBJ1-1; D not certain. Germline assignment: CDR1 SGHTA and CDR2 FQGNSA. The length of the CDR3 is 14 residues. Trimming left V 4 bases short and J 1 base short, with 10 bases between. The CDR3 reads CASSSVGWNTEAFF. For the CDR3, the DNA is TGTGCCAGCAGCTCGGTTGGGTGGAACACTGAAGCTTTCTTT.

This clonotype was observed many times. This chain uses TRBV7-2 with TRBJ1-3; possibly TRBD1 for D (5 bases). Looked up from germline, CDR1 is SGHTA and CDR2 is FQGNSA. V gave up 5 bases and J gave up 11 bases, with 19 bases separating them. The CDR3 is 14 residues long. Here the CDR3 reads CASSRLQDLSAIYF. As DNA, the CDR3 is TGTGCCAGCAGCCGACTACAGGATTTATCGGCCATATATTTT.

This clonotype has ten or more counts. This chain joins TRBV6-2 or TRBV6-3 and TRBJ2-7, with 8 bases matching TRBD1. The CDR3 totals 16 residues. CDR1 is MNHEY, CDR2 SVGEGT, per germline. J gave up 3 bases and V 6 bases, and 13 bases lay outside the gene matches. CDR3 sequence: CASSSSGTGGDYEQYF. The CDR3 DNA follows: TGTGCCAGCAGCTCCTCCGGGACAGGTGGGGACTACGAGCAGTACTTC.

This clonotype was detected many times. V and J are TRBV7-2 and TRBJ1-5; 7 nucleotides line up with TRBD1. In germline, CDR1 is SGHTA, CDR2 FQGNSA. CDR3 size: 15 residues. J was trimmed by 7 bases and V by 2 bases; bases with no gene match: 8. CDR3 nucleotide sequence: TGTGCCAGCAGCTTATGGGGGGAGGGGGCCCAGCCCCAGCATTTT. The encoded protein is CASSLWGEGAQPQHF.

This chain joins TRBV27 and TRBJ2-7; TRBD2 agrees at 13 bases. CDR1 and CDR2 (germline): MNHEY, SMNVEV (reference sequence). V trimming: 4 bases; J trimming: 4 bases; junction bases outside the gene matches: 4. This CDR3 is 15 amino acids long. The CDR3 here is CASSSPTSGRYEQYF. The CDR3 nucleotides are TGTGCCAGCAGTTCCCCGACTAGCGGGAGGTACGAGCAGTACTTC.

This clonotype came up many times. The chain couples TRBV6-6 to TRBJ1-1; weak D call: TRBD1 (5 bases). CDR1 MNHNY and CDR2 SVGAGI come from the germline V gene (reference sequence). CDR3 length: 12 amino acids. V gave up 6 bases and J gave up 5 bases, with 10 bases separating them. CDR3 nucleotide sequence: TGTGCCAGCAGGGGGGGAGCGACTGAAGCTTTCTTT. Its protein product is CASRGGATEAFF.

The chain recombines TRBV12-3 or TRBV12-4 with TRBJ2-1; tentative D call: TRBD1 (6 bases). V shed 5 bases and J shed 3 bases, with 17 bases lying between them. The CDR3 runs to 16 residues. The CDR3 is CASSLTGPLDYNEQFF. CDR3 in DNA: TGTGCCAGCAGTCTGACAGGTCCCTTAGACTACAATGAGCAGTTCTTC.

V gene TRBV29-1 combines with J gene TRBJ1-4; D is uncertain. The V gene lost 2 bases and the J gene lost 8 bases, with 6 bases spanning the gap. The CDR3 contains 11 residues. Germline loops: CDR1 SQVTM, CDR2 ANQGSEA. The CDR3 nucleotides read TGCAGCGTTGAATCAGCGGAAAAACTGTTTTTT. Encoded protein: CSVESAEKLFF.

This clonotype showed up just a few times. The V call is TRBV12-3 or TRBV12-4, the J call TRBJ1-4, with a possible D match to TRBD1 (5 bases). The CDR3 sequence is 14 residues long. The germline V and J ends were trimmed by 4 bases and 7 bases, with 13 bases remaining between them. CDR3 DNA sequence: TGTGCCAGCAGTTGGGAGGGGTGGACTGAAAAACTGTTTTTT. This encodes CASSWEGWTEKLFF.

This clonotype showed up just a few times. V gene TRBV12-3 or TRBV12-4 combines with J gene TRBJ1-1; D is unclear. The ends were cut back, 3 bases at V and 5 bases at J, with 13 bases in the middle. This CDR3 has 14 residues. CDR3 residues: CASSLFGGKTEAFF. The CDR3 DNA follows: TGTGCCAGCAGTTTGTTTGGAGGGAAGACTGAAGCTTTCTTT.

This clonotype appeared a few times. The chain joins TRBV19 to TRBJ1-5, with 7 positions matching TRBD1. The V segment lost 4 bases and the J segment 5 bases; nucleotides outside the gene matches: 5. Germline CDR1 LNHDA, CDR2 SQIVND (reference sequence). The CDR3 has 14 residues. DNA for the CDR3: TGTGCCAGTAGTACGACAGGGTGGGATCAGCCCCAGCATTTT. It codes for CASSTTGWDQPQHF. The complete variable domain, with remaining parts taken from reference TRBV19 and TRBJ1-5, reads DGGITQSPKYLFRKEGQNVTLSCEQNLNHDAMYWYRQDPGQGLRLIYYSQIVNDFQKGDIAEGYSVSREKKESFPLTVTSAQKNPTAFYLCASSTTGWDQPQHFGDGTRLSIL.

This clonotype was detected only a few times. The chain employs TRBV6-2 or TRBV6-3 and TRBJ2-1, with 7 nucleotides matching TRBD1. Germline assignment: CDR1 MNHEY and CDR2 SVGEGT. CDR3 size: 21 residues. V lost 2 bases and J lost 0; bases outside the gene matches: 19. CDR3 in DNA: TGTGCCAGCAGTTACGCCTCGGGACAGTTTGGAAGGGCTAGCTCCTACAATGAGCAGTTCTTC. It yields the protein CASSYASGQFGRASSYNEQFF.

This clonotype was seen many times. The gene calls are TRBV7-8 and TRBJ2-2; D is ambiguous. This CDR3 is 14 amino acids long. V lost 2 bases to trimming and J lost 6 bases, with 10 bases between them. Per germline, CDR1 SGHVS and CDR2 FQNEAQ. Here the CDR3 DNA reads TGTGCCAGCAGCTTATTCGTAAGATCCGGGGAGCTGTTTTTT. Its translation is CASSLFVRSGELFF.